The rows below give T cell receptor beta chains drawn from one sample of a study of shared clonotypes between healthy human individuals. Here immunoSEQ multiplex PCR was the method, and the copy in TCRdb shows in-frame clones only, minus some. Of roughly 2 million clones in the sample, approximately 95% were seen once. The sample was naive CD8+ T cells sorted from blood. These receptors were collected from a man aged 18 to 30 in good health. CDR3s include the opening cysteine and the closing phenylalanine or tryptophan. Each record gives: clone size, D gene, J gene, V gene, CDR3 DNA, CDR3 protein. D genes are given only for firm matches. Expanded clones are given a class, and other clones once, few, many or no size at all.

abundance: .
d_gene: .
j_gene: TRBJ2-3
v_gene: TRBV2
CDR3nt: TGTGCCAGCGACCCCGGGGAGGATACGCAGTATTTT
CDR3aa: CASDPGEDTQYF

abundance: .
d_gene: TRBD2
j_gene: TRBJ2-7
v_gene: TRBV13
CDR3nt: TGTGCCAGCAGCTTAGGGGGGGAACTAGCGGGAGGCCGGCAGTACTTC
CDR3aa: CASSLGGELAGGRQYF

abundance: .
d_gene: .
j_gene: TRBJ1-4
v_gene: TRBV6-5
CDR3nt: TGTGCCAGCAGTTACAGGACGGCCACTAATGAAAAACTGTTTTTT
CDR3aa: CASSYRTATNEKLFF

abundance: .
d_gene: .
j_gene: TRBJ1-2
v_gene: TRBV19
CDR3nt: TGTGCCAGTAGTACTCAAGACACAACCGCGGCTAACTATGGCTACACCTTC
CDR3aa: CASSTQDTTAANYGYTF

abundance: .
d_gene: TRBD1
j_gene: TRBJ1-2
v_gene: TRBV6-6
CDR3nt: TGTGCCAGCAGTAAAGACAGGGTCTATGGCTACACCTTC
CDR3aa: CASSKDRVYGYTF

abundance: .
d_gene: TRBD1
j_gene: TRBJ2-1
v_gene: TRBV7-9
CDR3nt: TGTGCCAGCAGCCCCCAGGACAGGGAGTACAATGAGCAGTTCTTC
CDR3aa: CASSPQDREYNEQFF

abundance: .
d_gene: TRBD1
j_gene: TRBJ2-7
v_gene: TRBV9
CDR3nt: TGTGCCAGCAGCGAAGCGGGACAGGGTTCCTACGAGCAGTACTTC
CDR3aa: CASSEAGQGSYEQYF

abundance: once
d_gene: .
j_gene: TRBJ2-3
v_gene: TRBV2
CDR3nt: TGTGCCAGCCAAGGGGAGATGCGGGGCTTCACAGATACGCAGTATTTT
CDR3aa: CASQGEMRGFTDTQYF

abundance: .
d_gene: TRBD1
j_gene: TRBJ2-7
v_gene: TRBV7-9
CDR3nt: TGTGCCAGCGAAGGGACAGTCTACGAGCAGTACTTC
CDR3aa: CASEGTVYEQYF

abundance: .
d_gene: .
j_gene: TRBJ2-2
v_gene: TRBV5-4
CDR3nt: TGTGCCAGCAGCCCTCGACAGGGAGGGTACACCGGGGAGCTGTTTTTT
CDR3aa: CASSPRQGGYTGELFF

abundance: .
d_gene: .
j_gene: TRBJ2-7
v_gene: TRBV6-6
CDR3nt: TGTGCCAGCAGTTCGGGACTTGAGCAGTACTTC
CDR3aa: CASSSGLEQYF

abundance: once
d_gene: .
j_gene: TRBJ2-1
v_gene: TRBV11-2
CDR3nt: TGTGCCAGCAGCTTAGGGCCTGGATCAGGCAATGAGCAGTTCTTC
CDR3aa: CASSLGPGSGNEQFF

abundance: .
d_gene: .
j_gene: TRBJ2-2
v_gene: TRBV7-9
CDR3nt: TGTGCCAGCAGCCCAAAGCCATACACCGGGGAGCTGTTTTTT
CDR3aa: CASSPKPYTGELFF

abundance: once
d_gene: .
j_gene: TRBJ2-1
v_gene: TRBV9
CDR3nt: TGTGCCAGCAGCGTAGACGGGACTTCCTACAATGAGCAGTTCTTC
CDR3aa: CASSVDGTSYNEQFF

abundance: .
d_gene: .
j_gene: TRBJ2-3
v_gene: TRBV6-5
CDR3nt: TGTGCCAGCAGTTACTGGCCTAGCTCCACAGATACGCAGTATTTT
CDR3aa: CASSYWPSSTDTQYF

abundance: .
d_gene: .
j_gene: TRBJ2-2
v_gene: TRBV5-5
CDR3nt: TGTGCCAGCAGCTTGTTGTTAGGTGGCTCTCAAGGAGCAGGCGGGGAGCTGTTTTTT
CDR3aa: CASSLLLGGSQGAGGELFF

abundance: few
d_gene: TRBD1
j_gene: TRBJ1-6
v_gene: TRBV30
CDR3nt: TGTGCCTGGAGTCCCGGACAGGGGAATTCACCCCTCCACTTT
CDR3aa: CAWSPGQGNSPLHF

abundance: .
d_gene: .
j_gene: TRBJ2-1
v_gene: TRBV6-5
CDR3nt: TGTGCCAGCAGTTCCCAAGGACTTATTTTCAATGAGCAGTTCTTC
CDR3aa: CASSSQGLIFNEQFF

abundance: .
d_gene: TRBD2
j_gene: TRBJ2-5
v_gene: TRBV5-4
CDR3nt: TGTGCCAGCAGCGGAGGACTAGCGGGAAGTGGGACCCAGTACTTC
CDR3aa: CASSGGLAGSGTQYF

abundance: .
d_gene: .
j_gene: TRBJ2-3
v_gene: TRBV4-3
CDR3nt: TGCGCCAGCAGCCAAGAAGGGGGAGGAAGGGATACGCAGTATTTT
CDR3aa: CASSQEGGGRDTQYF

abundance: .
d_gene: .
j_gene: TRBJ2-7
v_gene: TRBV4-1
CDR3nt: TGCGCCAGCAGCCAAGAGTCAGCTAGCGTCTCCTACGAGCAGTACTTC
CDR3aa: CASSQESASVSYEQYF

abundance: .
d_gene: .
j_gene: TRBJ1-2
v_gene: TRBV6-5
CDR3nt: TGTGCCAGCAGTTACTCGACGGACACCTATGGCTACACCTTC
CDR3aa: CASSYSTDTYGYTF

abundance: .
d_gene: TRBD2
j_gene: TRBJ2-3
v_gene: TRBV6-1
CDR3nt: TGTGCCAGCAGTGAAATTACTAGCGGGGGCACAGATACGCAGTATTTT
CDR3aa: CASSEITSGGTDTQYF